This T cell receptor beta chain is from a study of identical twins. V was clipped by 4 bases and J by 0 bases, with 8 bases between them. Germline CDR1 KGHDR, CDR2 SFDVKD. This CDR3 has 14 residues. Details on this clonotype: Its antigen is not identified.

Study-level points and caveats: Insertions ran lower in abundant cord blood beta clonotypes, though not in memory repertoires. A cross-sectional statistical analysis, not follow-up of the same donors, supported the conclusions.

TCRdb passed the 5' RACE reads through MiXCR, listing each CDR3 protein once. The sample includes under 250,000 distinct CDR3 sequences, 6% to 8.5% of them seen just once. Another study also made use of these data, one on yellow fever vaccine responses in identical twins.

Sequences were obtained from CD8+ T cells sorted from blood. This clonotype originated in a woman aged 18-29 years in good health. The chain links TRBV24-1 to TRBJ2-5, with unresolved D. In DNA, the CDR3 is TGTGCCACCAGTGACGCCCGATACCAAGAGACCCAGTACTTC. It encodes CATSDARYQETQYF.